This T cell receptor (beta chain) was sequenced in a study of blood T cell repertoires in COVID-19. Study-level information: Spain, Italy and the United States supplied samples that represented acute and convalescent COVID-19.

Original data processing: Amplification from reference gene primers served as the basis for estimated nucleated cell counts. Sequencing used immunoSEQ multiplex PCR; TCRdb keeps in-frame clones, though not all of them. The V and J calls and clone size come from that table; D and trimming were worked out from the DNA. The table shows roughly 100,000 clones, with 70% to 90% occurring only once. This CDR3 is built from 16 residues. Per the germline V gene, CDR1 is SGHNT and CDR2 is YYREEE (reference sequence). Remarks on this clone: An end of the junction differs from the germline gene, which may be a read error.

This clonotype originated in a man aged 50-59 years with active COVID-19. The chain uses TRBV5-4 and TRBJ2-5; TRBD1 agrees at 8 bases. The specimen sequenced was peripheral blood. The chain's CDR3 is CASSWRTGMGQGTQYF. For the CDR3, the DNA is TGTGCCAGCAGCTGGAGGACAGGGATGGGGCAAGGGACCCAGTACTTC. Using reference TRBV5-4 and TRBJ2-5 for the parts outside the CDR3, the full variable domain is ETGVTQSPTHLIKTRGQQVTLRCSSQSGHNTVSWYQQALGQGPQFIFQYYREEENGRGNFPPRFSGLQFPNYSSELNVNALELDDSALYLCASSWRTGMGQGTQYFGPGTRLLVL.